The 4 T cell receptor beta chains reported below all come from one sample, sequenced in a study of blood T cell repertoires in COVID-19. TCRdb's table, derived via immunoSEQ multiplex PCR, lists solely in-frame clones and lacks some. This sample yields 200,000 to 300,000 clones, of which about 83% are seen a single time; 1.9% belongs to the top ten. Sequencing was carried out using peripheral blood. These receptors originate from a man aged 30 to 45 who had recovered from COVID-19.

V usage is TRBV5-1 and J usage is TRBJ2-5; perhaps TRBD1 as D (5 bases). The V end was cut by 4 bases, the J end by 5 bases, with 18 bases between. This CDR3 has 15 amino acids. CDR1 and CDR2 (germline): SGHRS, YFSETQ. CDR3 loop: CASSPGSGRVETQYF. CDR3 sequence (DNA): TGCGCCAGCAGCCCCGGATCGGGCAGGGTGGAGACCCAGTACTTC.

This clone showed up just a few times. The rearrangement uses TRBV19 and TRBJ1-5; TRBD1 aligns across 8 bases. Germline lookup yields CDR1 LNHDA and CDR2 SQIVND (reference sequence). The junction had 3 bases not matched to a gene; V was cut back by 3 bases and J by 5 bases. The CDR3 extends over 14 amino acids. As DNA, the CDR3 is TGTGCCAGTAGTATCCGGACAGGGCATCAGCCCCAGCATTTT. Protein sequence: CASSIRTGHQPQHF. Full variable domain (remainder filled in from reference TRBV19 and TRBJ1-5): DGGITQSPKYLFRKEGQNVTLSCEQNLNHDAMYWYRQDPGQGLRLIYYSQIVNDFQKGDIAEGYSVSREKKESFPLTVTSAQKNPTAFYLCASSIRTGHQPQHFGDGTRLSIL.

This sequence joins TRBV7-8 and TRBJ1-6; 7 bases fit TRBD1. The CDR3 loop spans 14 amino acids. Germline lookup yields CDR1 SGHVS and CDR2 FQNEAQ. V lost 7 bases, J lost 7 bases, and 7 bases stayed unmatched. The CDR3 DNA reads TGTGCCAGCACCTTGGGGACAGACAATTCACCCCTCCACTTT. This sequence encodes CASTLGTDNSPLHF.

The V gene is TRBV10-3, the J gene TRBJ1-3; 7 nucleotides align to TRBD1. The length of the CDR3 is 15 residues. Trimming removed 6 bases from V and 0 bases from J; junction bases left unmatched: 5. Germline V lookup: CDR1 ENHRY, CDR2 SYGVKD. The CDR3 coding sequence is TGTGCCATCAGGAGGGACAGTCCCTCTGGAAACACCATATATTTT. Residues: CAIRRDSPSGNTIYF.